This TCR beta chain was sequenced for a study of sequential checkpoint blockade in melanoma. Trimming cost V 9 bases and J 8 bases; bases outside gene matches: 9. Looked up from germline, CDR1 is SGHRS and CDR2 is YFSETQ. The CDR3 length is 13 residues. Treatment reported: randomized to nivolumab then ipilimumab (arm A) or the reverse (arm B). Patients had received no earlier DNA-damaging chemotherapy. The repertoire was sequenced with immunoSEQ multiplex PCR; TCRdb's copy has only in-frame clones and lacks some. The data show about 32,000 clones, with more than 70% seen just once and 15% to 20% held by the top ten.

The sequences come from CD8+ T cells sorted from blood (inferred from file names), collected from a patient given nivolumab and ipilimumab in sequence. The chain is built from TRBV5-1 and TRBJ2-1; 9 nucleotides agree with TRBD1. This TCR derives from a human donor with melanoma. The CDR3 here is CATSGTGWDEQFF. The CDR3 coding sequence is TGCGCCACTTCCGGGACAGGGTGGGATGAGCAGTTCTTC.